Listed below are T cell receptor beta chains from one sample, sequenced in a study of cytomegalovirus exposure and HLA in healthy donors. Produced via immunoSEQ multiplex PCR; TCRdb's table is partial and in-frame only. The data show 95,000 to 150,000 clones, over 50% seen once. The sample was PBMCs. The receptors originated from a woman between 40 and 50 years old in good health and CMV-seropositive. CDR3s include the opening cysteine and the closing phenylalanine or tryptophan. Fields, in order: D gene, V gene, CDR3 length, J gene, clone size, CDR3 protein, CDR3 DNA. D genes are given only for firm matches. Not every row has a clone size; where given, it reads once, few, many or a size class.

TRBD2	TRBV7-3	16	TRBJ2-2	-	CASSLLGGPKTGELFF	TGTGCCAGCAGCTTACTGGGAGGGCCAAAAACCGGGGAGCTGTTTTTT
TRBD1	TRBV2	14	TRBJ2-7	-	CASSERTGVNEQYF	TGTGCCAGCAGTGAAAGGACAGGCGTCAACGAGCAGTACTTC
-	TRBV15	15	TRBJ2-1	-	CATSRGGQGDNEQFF	TGTGCCACCAGCAGAGGGGGACAAGGGGACAATGAGCAGTTCTTC
TRBD1	TRBV4-1	13	TRBJ2-5	-	CASSQDRGTGMYF	TGCGCCAGCAGCCAAGATCGGGGGACAGGGATGTACTTC
TRBD2	TRBV28	13	TRBJ2-1	few	CASGTSGGEEQFF	TGTGCCAGCGGGACTAGCGGGGGGGAGGAGCAGTTCTTC
-	TRBV7-9	16	TRBJ2-1	-	CASSSTTRGSYNEQFF	TGTGCCAGCAGCTCGACAACAAGGGGGTCCTACAATGAGCAGTTCTTC
-	TRBV5-1	15	TRBJ2-2	-	CASSLEGTPTGELFF	TGCGCCAGCAGCTTGGAGGGGACTCCCACCGGGGAGCTGTTTTTT
TRBD1	TRBV19	14	TRBJ1-5	-	CASNTGGGNQPQHF	TGTGCCAGTAATACAGGGGGAGGCAATCAGCCCCAGCATTTT
TRBD1	TRBV10-3	16	TRBJ1-3	-	CAISGTGTISGNTIYF	TGTGCCATCTCGGGGACAGGGACCATCTCTGGAAACACCATATATTTT
-	TRBV6-1	13	TRBJ1-5	few	CASRLTSNQPQHF	TGTGCCAGTCGACTGACTAGCAATCAGCCCCAGCATTTT
-	TRBV18	15	TRBJ2-7	-	CASSPNDRTSGEQYF	TGTGCCAGCTCACCAAACGACAGGACCTCGGGCGAGCAGTACTTC
TRBD1	TRBV28	16	TRBJ1-1	-	CASISPSTGAGSEAFF	TGTGCCAGCATCTCTCCATCGACAGGGGCTGGGTCTGAAGCTTTCTTT
TRBD2	TRBV14	18	TRBJ2-3	-	CASSQEGRLAGVTDTQYF	TGTGCCAGCAGCCAAGAAGGGAGACTAGCGGGGGTCACAGATACGCAGTATTTT
-	TRBV28	12	TRBJ1-2	few	CASSLSDYGYTF	TGTGCCAGCAGTTTATCAGACTATGGCTACACCTTC
-	TRBV29-1	14	TRBJ2-7	-	CSVEDKTGTYEQYF	TGCAGCGTTGAAGACAAAACAGGGACCTACGAGCAGTACTTC
TRBD2	TRBV28	16	TRBJ2-1	once	CASSLAGGSPHNEQFF	TGTGCCAGCAGTTTAGCGGGAGGCTCCCCCCACAATGAGCAGTTCTTC
TRBD2	TRBV5-8	16	TRBJ2-4	-	CASSQRGGLAKNIQYF	TGTGCCAGCAGCCAACGGGGGGGTCTAGCCAAAAACATTCAGTACTTC
-	TRBV5-6	13	TRBJ1-1	-	CASSLNRATEAFF	TGTGCCAGCAGCTTGAACAGGGCCACTGAAGCTTTCTTT
-	TRBV19	17	TRBJ2-2	-	CASSILGGGSRTGELFF	TGTGCCAGTAGTATACTGGGTGGGGGCAGTCGAACCGGGGAGCTGTTTTTT
TRBD2	TRBV19	18	TRBJ2-1	few	CASSIGPSGRAWDNEQFF	TGTGCCAGTAGTATAGGGCCTAGCGGGAGGGCCTGGGACAATGAGCAGTTCTTC
TRBD2	TRBV9	17	TRBJ2-1	-	CASSVAGGGSSYNEQFF	TGTGCCAGCAGCGTAGCTGGGGGGGGGAGCTCCTACAATGAGCAGTTCTTC
-	TRBV18	16	TRBJ2-3	few	CASSPPGLEGTDTQYF	TGTGCCAGCTCACCACCCGGACTGGAGGGCACAGATACGCAGTATTTT
-	TRBV6-1	14	TRBJ1-2	-	CASSGDLYRDGYTF	TGTGCCAGCAGTGGGGATTTATACAGGGATGGCTACACCTTC
TRBD2	TRBV19	16	TRBJ2-2	-	CASSRLAGGQPGELFF	TGTGCCAGTAGCAGACTAGCGGGGGGCCAGCCCGGGGAGCTGTTTTTT
TRBD1	TRBV5-5	16	TRBJ1-5	once	CASSSQGAEGNQPQHF	TGTGCCAGCAGCAGTCAGGGGGCGGAGGGCAATCAGCCCCAGCATTTT
TRBD2	TRBV7-3	14	TRBJ2-3	-	CASSLAGGTDTQYF	TGTGCCAGCAGCTTAGCGGGAGGCACAGATACGCAGTATTTT
TRBD1	TRBV6-6	15	TRBJ2-7	-	CASSNQQGASYEQYF	TGTGCCAGCAGTAATCAACAGGGGGCCTCCTACGAGCAGTACTTC
-	TRBV6-5	13	TRBJ2-7	once	CASRKEVVNEQYF	TGTGCCAGCAGGAAGGAGGTGGTCAACGAGCAGTACTTC
-	TRBV6-1	13	TRBJ2-7	-	CASSAGYPYEQYF	TGTGCCAGCAGTGCGGGATACCCCTACGAGCAGTACTTC
-	TRBV7-7	14	TRBJ2-5	few	CASSLGGGPETQYF	TGTGCTAGCAGCTTAGGGGGGGGCCCCGAGACCCAGTACTTC
-	TRBV7-2	12	TRBJ1-2	-	CASSQQGAGYTF	TGTGCCAGCAGCCAACAGGGAGCAGGCTACACCTTC
-	TRBV5-6	17	TRBJ2-1	once	CASSLVPLSAIYNEQFF	TGTGCCAGCAGCTTGGTCCCCCTTTCCGCTATATACAATGAGCAGTTCTTC
TRBD1	TRBV2	15	TRBJ1-6	-	CASRDTGADNSPLHF	TGTGCCAGCAGAGACACAGGGGCGGATAATTCACCCCTCCACTTT
TRBD1	TRBV30	13	TRBJ1-1	-	CAWSNRVQGEAFF	TGTGCCTGGAGCAACCGGGTACAGGGGGAAGCTTTCTTT
-	TRBV7-2	14	TRBJ2-7	-	CASSFGQGSYEQYF	TGTGCCAGCAGCTTTGGTCAGGGGTCCTACGAGCAGTACTTC